This TCR beta chain was sequenced during a study of cytomegalovirus exposure and HLA in healthy donors. Study-wide results and limits: Excluded: some indistinguishable V segments such as TRBV6-2 and TRBV6-3. Previous analysis showed most TCR beta V segments were productive about 90% or about 30% of the time. Most TCR sequences proved rare, with some public TCRs found in many donors. In a later analysis, V- and J-gene trimming of beta chains associated with a DCLRE1C missense variant, replicated independently.

The PCR contained 60 Vbeta and 13 Jbeta primers. Sequenced by immunoSEQ multiplex PCR; TCRdb stores in-frame clones only, minus some. The repertoire holds over 70,000 clones, with 65% to 75% as singletons. With 6 bases removed from V and 4 bases from J, the gap between germline ends came to 15 bases. Germline loops: CDR1 MNHEY, CDR2 SVGAGI. This CDR3 contains 14 residues. This clone was counted a few times. Its antigen remains unknown. The TCR originated in a man in his thirties or forties in good health and CMV-seropositive. Sequenced material: PBMCs. The rearrangement uses TRBV6-5 and TRBJ2-5; maybe TRBD2 (7 bases). The CDR3 coding sequence is TGTGCCAGCAGCCCCACAGGGAGGGGAGAGACCCAGTACTTC. Translating gives CASSPTGRGETQYF.